These 27 T cell receptor beta chains came from one sample sequenced in a study of blood T cell repertoires in COVID-19. Produced via immunoSEQ multiplex PCR; TCRdb's table is partial and in-frame only. Among over 200,000 clones listed, 75% to 90% were seen once. The sequenced sample consisted of PBMCs or T cells enriched from blood (not recorded which). The receptors originated from a woman aged 45-65 years who had recovered from COVID-19.

This clone was picked up one time. The J gene is TRBJ1-2, the V gene TRBV11-2, with D maybe TRBD1 (6 bases). Trimming shortened V by 2 bases and J by 4 bases, and 8 bases separated the two germline ends. The germline V gene encodes CDR1 SGHAT and CDR2 FQNNGV. This CDR3 has 13 residues. The CDR3 reads CASSLQGIYGYTF. The CDR3 DNA reads TGTGCCAGCAGCTTACAGGGGATCTATGGCTACACCTTC.

This chain's CDR3 is CASSYALSDTQYF. The CDR3 region has the DNA TGTGCCAGCAGTTACGCACTCTCAGATACGCAGTATTTT. The rearrangement joins TRBV6-5 to TRBJ2-3, with D unclear. Trimming removed 2 bases from V and 4 bases from J, with 7 bases in between. This CDR3 spans 13 amino acids. Germline lookup yields CDR1 MNHEY and CDR2 SVGAGI.

This chain uses TRBV10-3 with TRBJ2-3; 8 bases fit TRBD2. This CDR3 has 13 amino acids. The germline V gene encodes CDR1 ENHRY and CDR2 SYGVKD. J gave up 4 bases and V 5 bases, and 2 bases lay outside the gene matches. The CDR3 sequence is CAISSGGADTQYF. The CDR3 DNA follows: TGTGCCATCAGTTCCGGGGGGGCAGATACGCAGTATTTT.

The chain combines TRBV5-1 with TRBJ2-7, with D uncertain. Germline V gives CDR1 SGHRS, CDR2 YFSETQ. There are 14 residues in the CDR3. The V end was cut by 0 bases, the J end by 0 bases, with 7 bases between. The CDR3 spells CASSLVASSYEQYF. CDR3 DNA sequence: TGCGCCAGCAGCTTGGTCGCGAGCTCCTACGAGCAGTACTTC.

The chain recombines TRBV14 with TRBJ2-1; 15 bases are a match to TRBD2. V dropped 3 bases and J dropped 7; count of bases not matched to a gene: 4. This CDR3 is 16 amino acids long. CDR1 SGHDN and CDR2 FVKESK come from the germline V gene. The chain's CDR3 is CASSQPGLAGGNEQFF. The CDR3 DNA reads as TGTGCCAGCAGCCAGCCGGGACTAGCGGGAGGAAATGAGCAGTTCTTC.

This clone was picked up a small number of times. This chain links TRBV12-5 with TRBJ2-1; D ambiguous. Germline V gene sequence: CDR1 LGHNT, CDR2 FRNRAP. The CDR3 length is 16 residues. Trimming left V 2 bases short and J 0 bases short, with 11 bases between. The CDR3 region has the DNA TGTGCTAGTGGTTTGAGTAGAAGGAGCTCCTACAATGAGCAGTTCTTC. Protein: CASGLSRRSSYNEQFF.

This clone was found a few times. The chain links TRBV11-2 to TRBJ1-1; D uncertain. V lost 5 bases and J 3 bases, leaving 10 bases between the germline ends. Germline-derived CDR1 and CDR2 are SGHAT and FQNNGV. The CDR3 is made up of 13 amino acids. For the CDR3, the DNA is TGTGCCAGCAGCCCAAGCTATGACACTGAAGCTTTCTTT. This encodes CASSPSYDTEAFF.

The chain couples TRBV28 to TRBJ1-4; no reliable D call. V lost 5 bases, J lost 1 base, and 11 bases lay in between. CDR1 is MDHEN and CDR2 is SYDVKM in the germline V gene. The CDR3 is 15 residues long. This chain's CDR3 is CASSSLRGTNEKLFF. CDR3 DNA sequence: TGTGCCAGCAGTAGTCTTCGGGGAACTAATGAAAAACTGTTTTTT.

CDR3 protein: CASTSGRTDTQYF. DNA for the CDR3: TGTGCCAGCACTAGCGGGAGGACAGATACGCAGTATTTT. This sequence joins TRBV12-3 or TRBV12-4 and TRBJ2-3, with 11 bases aligning to TRBD2. The trim removed 7 bases at V and 3 bases at J, leaving 0 bases unmatched. The CDR3 spans 13 residues.

The gene calls are TRBV5-1 and TRBJ2-7; 7 bases align to TRBD2. The CDR3 has 15 residues. Germline V lookup: CDR1 SGHRS, CDR2 YFSETQ. Losses at the gene ends were 0 bases for V and 1 base for J; bases not matched to a gene: 4. The CDR3 DNA follows: TGCGCCAGCAGCTTGGTGGGAGGGCTGTCCTACGAGCAGTACTTC. Protein: CASSLVGGLSYEQYF.

The CDR3 region has the DNA TGTGCCAGCAGCCAAGCTCATGGGACAGCGGCCCGGGGCGAGCAGTACTTC. Translating it yields CASSQAHGTAARGEQYF. This chain connects TRBV4-2 to TRBJ2-7, with TRBD1 matching over 7 bases. CDR1 and CDR2 (germline): LGHNA, YNFKEQ. The CDR3 spans 17 residues. J was trimmed by 6 bases and V by 1 base; bases with no gene match: 15.

The chain employs TRBV9 and TRBJ2-2; D not resolved. With 2 bases removed from V and 3 bases from J, the gap between germline ends came to 8 bases. Germline V CDR1 and CDR2: SGDLS, YYNGEE. The CDR3 is made up of 14 amino acids. Written as DNA, the CDR3 is TGTGCCAGCAGCGTCGGTACCTACACCGGGGAGCTGTTTTTT. Its translation is CASSVGTYTGELFF.

This sequence joins TRBV19 and TRBJ1-1; the D gene is possibly TRBD1 (6 bases). The CDR3 length is 15 residues. Trimming pared 4 bases from V and 0 bases from J, leaving 12 bases between. Germline V gene lookup returns CDR1 LNHDA and CDR2 SQIVND (reference sequence). The CDR3 DNA is TGTGCCAGTAGTAGGACAGCAATAATGAACACTGAAGCTTTCTTT. Its protein is CASSRTAIMNTEAFF. The variable domain in full, with the rest retrieved from reference TRBV19 and TRBJ1-1, is DGGITQSPKYLFRKEGQNVTLSCEQNLNHDAMYWYRQDPGQGLRLIYYSQIVNDFQKGDIAEGYSVSREKKESFPLTVTSAQKNPTAFYLCASSRTAIMNTEAFFGQGTRLTVV.

The chain links TRBV18 to TRBJ1-4; maybe TRBD1 (5 bases). Germline V lookup: CDR1 KGHSH, CDR2 LQKENI. With 0 bases removed from V and 8 bases from J, the gap between germline ends came to 10 bases. The CDR3 runs to 14 residues. CDR3 region: CASSPPQGGEKLFF. The CDR3 nucleotides read TGTGCCAGCTCACCACCCCAGGGAGGGGAAAAACTGTTTTTT.

The V call is TRBV10-1, the J call TRBJ2-7, with D maybe TRBD2 (5 bases). This CDR3 comprises 15 residues. The germline CDR1 and CDR2 sequences are WNHNN and SYGVQD (reference sequence). Trimming took 3 bases from V and 7 from J, leaving 19 bases between them. CDR3 DNA: TGCGCCAGCAGTGAACGGCGAGAGTCCCCGGGGGAGCAGTACTTC. Its protein product is CASSERRESPGEQYF.

V is TRBV6-5 and J is TRBJ2-6; no clear D gene. The CDR3 sequence is 16 residues long. CDR1 is MNHEY and CDR2 is SVGAGI in the germline V gene. V lost 0 bases to trimming and J lost 1 base, with 7 bases between them. The CDR3 coding sequence is TGTGCCAGCAGTTACTCGAGAGGATCTGGGGCCAACGTCCTGACTTTC. Protein sequence: CASSYSRGSGANVLTF.

This chain joins TRBV5-8 and TRBJ1-4, with D possibly TRBD1 on 5 matching bases. Deletions cut 4 bases from V and 5 bases from J, with 18 bases between. This CDR3 comprises 16 residues. Looked up from germline, CDR1 is SGHTS and CDR2 is YDEGEE. CDR3 sequence (DNA): TGTGCCAGCAGCCGAAGTGGAGACAGACCGAATGAAAAACTGTTTTTT. Translated: CASSRSGDRPNEKLFF.

CDR3 sequence reads: CASSPTGEGEKLFF. The DNA of the CDR3 is TGTGCCAGCAGCCCGACAGGGGAGGGGGAAAAACTGTTTTTT. V gene TRBV28 combines with J gene TRBJ1-4; 8 nucleotides agree with TRBD1. Germline V gives CDR1 MDHEN, CDR2 SYDVKM. The CDR3 has 14 amino acids. The trim removed 6 bases at V and 8 bases at J, leaving 8 bases unmatched.

The chain employs TRBV7-8 and TRBJ1-2, with 7 bases matching TRBD1. Germline V lookup: CDR1 SGHVS, CDR2 FQNEAQ. This CDR3 is built from 12 residues. J was trimmed by 3 bases and V by 6 bases; bases with no gene match: 1. CDR3 DNA: TGTGCCAGCAGGGGGACAGACTATGGCTACACCTTC. Its protein is CASRGTDYGYTF.

The genes are TRBV18 and TRBJ1-4; tentatively, D is TRBD1 (5 bases). This CDR3 region has 15 residues. Germline CDR1 and CDR2: KGHSH and LQKENI. V lost 4 bases to trimming and J lost 1 base, with 10 bases between them. CDR3 region: CASSRDSKTNEKLFF. The CDR3 bases are TGTGCCAGCTCACGTGACAGCAAAACTAATGAAAAACTGTTTTTT.

The chain recombines TRBV6-5 with TRBJ1-3; maybe TRBD1 (5 bases). CDR1 is MNHEY and CDR2 is SVGAGI in the germline V gene. The CDR3 loop spans 15 amino acids. Deletions cut 1 base from V and 4 bases from J, with 11 bases between. The CDR3 sequence is CASSYFQGSGNTIYF. The CDR3 nucleotides are TGTGCCAGCAGTTACTTTCAGGGTTCAGGAAACACCATATATTTT.

This chain joins TRBV25-1 and TRBJ2-3; TRBD1 is a possible D gene (6 bases). V lost 6 bases and J lost 1, with 8 bases in between. This CDR3 comprises 13 residues. Per germline, CDR1 MGHDK and CDR2 SYGVNS. CDR3 sequence: CASRRTGTDTQYF. DNA for the CDR3: TGTGCCAGCAGGCGGACAGGCACAGATACGCAGTATTTT.

The rearrangement links TRBV7-9 to TRBJ2-1, with 12 nucleotides matching TRBD2. Trimming removed 5 bases from V and 12 bases from J; junction bases left unmatched: 11. The CDR3 has 15 amino acids. Germline CDR1 SEHNR, CDR2 FQNEAQ (reference sequence). CDR3: CASSAGLAGLAVQFF. CDR3 coding DNA: TGTGCCAGCAGCGCAGGACTAGCGGGACTCGCGGTGCAGTTCTTC.

The CDR3 DNA is TGTGCCAGCAGTCAGAGGTGGTCAGGGGCCGGAAACACCATATATTTT. This sequence encodes CASSQRWSGAGNTIYF. The rearrangement joins TRBV7-6 to TRBJ1-3, with D possibly TRBD1 on 6 matching bases. V lost 6 bases, J lost 4 bases, and 19 bases lay in between. The CDR3 is made up of 16 amino acids. Germline CDR1 reads SGHVS; CDR2 reads FNYEAQ.

J is TRBJ1-2 and V is TRBV3-1 (or the pseudogene TRBV3-2); TRBD1 aligns across 9 bases. V was clipped by 2 bases and J by 5 bases; unmatched bases: 9. Germline V gene data show CDR1 as LGHDT and CDR2 as YNNKEL (reference sequence). This CDR3 is 16 amino acids long. This chain's CDR3 is CASSQLGTGSNYGYTF. DNA for the CDR3: TGTGCCAGCAGCCAATTAGGGACAGGGAGTAATTATGGCTACACCTTC.

The chain links TRBV14 to TRBJ2-7; possibly TRBD2 for D (5 bases). CDR1 is SGHDN and CDR2 is FVKESK in the germline V gene. The CDR3 sequence is 15 residues long. Between the trimmed V and J ends, which lost 5 bases and 3 bases, there was a span of 17 bases. CDR3 loop: CASSTTRVSIYEQYF. CDR3 in DNA: TGTGCCAGCAGCACCACGCGGGTATCAATCTACGAGCAGTACTTC.

V is TRBV27 and J is TRBJ1-2; the match to TRBD1 covers 11 bases. Trimming took 3 bases from V and 2 from J; bases not matched to a gene: 2. CDR3 size: 15 residues. CDR1 and CDR2 (germline): MNHEY, SMNVEV (reference sequence). CDR3 region: CASSFRTGGNYGYTF. The CDR3 DNA follows: TGTGCCAGCAGTTTTCGGACAGGGGGCAACTATGGCTACACCTTC.